The 9 T cell receptor beta chains listed next were all sequenced from one sample in a study of blood T cell repertoires in COVID-19. The method was immunoSEQ multiplex PCR; TCRdb's version includes in-frame clones alone and lacks a portion of them. The data show just over 150,000 clones, with 84% seen just once and just over 9.5% held by the top ten. Sequenced material: peripheral blood. These receptor sequences come from a woman in her forties or fifties with acute or convalescent COVID-19.

The rearrangement joins TRBV5-4 to TRBJ1-6, with a weak D call TRBD1 (6 bases). CDR3 size: 15 residues. The V end lost 0 bases, the J end lost 10 bases, and 14 bases lay between the germline ends. Germline values: CDR1 SGHNT, CDR2 YYREEE (reference sequence). CDR3 sequence (DNA): TGTGCCAGCAGCTTGGACCACAGGGTAGGGTCACCCCTCCACTTT. Amino acid sequence: CASSLDHRVGSPLHF.

The chain uses TRBV9 and TRBJ2-5, with 7 nucleotides matching TRBD2. The CDR3 loop spans 16 amino acids. Germline CDR1 SGDLS, CDR2 YYNGEE. After removal of 0 bases from V and 5 bases from J, the junction contained 10 bases not matched to a gene. CDR3 in DNA: TGTGCCAGCAGCGTAGCTGCATTGGCGGGAGCGGAGACCCAGTACTTC. This sequence encodes CASSVAALAGAETQYF.

The V call is TRBV7-8, the J call TRBJ2-3; no firm D call. Germline V gene lookup returns CDR1 SGHVS and CDR2 FQNEAQ. The CDR3 has 14 amino acids. Deletions cut 7 bases from V and 2 bases from J, with 13 bases between. This CDR3 is CASKLMELTDTQYF. The CDR3 nucleotides read TGTGCCAGCAAGCTTATGGAGCTCACAGATACGCAGTATTTT. Full variable domain (missing parts from reference TRBV7-8 and TRBJ2-3): GAGVSQSPRYKVAKRGQDVALRCDPISGHVSLFWYQQALGQGPEFLTYFQNEAQLDKSGLPSDRFFAERPEGSVSTLKIQRTQQEDSAVYLCASKLMELTDTQYFGPGTRLTVL.

This chain joins TRBV28 and TRBJ1-2, with a tentative D call TRBD1 (6 bases). Germline CDR1 MDHEN, CDR2 SYDVKM. Between the trimmed V and J ends, which lost 2 bases and 4 bases, there was a span of 26 bases. The CDR3 is 19 residues long. CDR3 in DNA: TGTGCCAGCAGTTTACCGTCCTACGGGGGGGGCCAGGTCCGCTATGGCTACACCTTC. This encodes CASSLPSYGGGQVRYGYTF.

The chain carries TRBV19 and TRBJ1-6; D remains unclear. This CDR3 region has 13 residues. Germline CDR1 reads LNHDA; CDR2 reads SQIVND (reference sequence). V lost 4 bases, J lost 7 bases, and 8 bases lay in between. CDR3 region: CASSTGPNSPLHF. DNA of the CDR3: TGTGCCAGTAGTACTGGGCCAAATTCACCCCTCCACTTT.

The chain combines TRBV7-9 with TRBJ1-1; TRBD1 agrees at 7 bases. CDR3 length: 13 residues. V was clipped by 6 bases and J by 4 bases; unmatched bases: 5. The germline V gene encodes CDR1 SEHNR and CDR2 FQNEAQ (reference sequence). CDR3 loop: CASSQDRATEAFF. The CDR3 coding sequence is TGTGCCAGCAGTCAAGACAGGGCCACTGAAGCTTTCTTT.

V is TRBV29-1 and J is TRBJ1-5, with TRBD1 as a possible D gene (5 bases). This CDR3 spans 13 amino acids. Per germline, CDR1 SQVTM and CDR2 ANQGSEA. V was clipped by 4 bases and J by 1 base, with 8 bases between them. In nucleotides, the CDR3 is TGCAGCGTTGCGCAGGGAAGCAATCAGCCCCAGCATTTT. Translating gives CSVAQGSNQPQHF. Drawing the rest from reference TRBV29-1 and TRBJ1-5, the complete variable domain is SAVISQKPSRDICQRGTSLTIQCQVDSQVTMMFWYRQQPGQSLTLIATANQGSEATYESGFVIDKFPISRPNLTFSTLTVSNMSPEDSSIYLCSVAQGSNQPQHFGDGTRLSIL.

The chain joins TRBV30 to TRBJ1-1, with 8 bases matching TRBD1. Germline loops: CDR1 GTSNPN, CDR2 SVGIG (reference sequence). This CDR3 is 14 amino acids long. V was pared by 1 base and J by 5 bases, with 6 bases of the junction left unmatched. This CDR3 reads CAWSGDRGGTEAFF. The CDR3 bases are TGTGCCTGGAGTGGCGACAGGGGTGGGACTGAAGCTTTCTTT.

The chain employs TRBV27 and TRBJ2-4; 7 nucleotides match TRBD1. Unmatched junction bases numbered 10, after V lost 0 bases and J lost 2 bases. The CDR3 is 18 amino acids. Per the germline V gene, CDR1 is MNHEY and CDR2 is SMNVEV (reference sequence). DNA for the CDR3: TGTGCCAGCAGTTTATCGGGGACAGCTACCCTATCCAAAAACATTCAGTACTTC. Translated: CASSLSGTATLSKNIQYF.